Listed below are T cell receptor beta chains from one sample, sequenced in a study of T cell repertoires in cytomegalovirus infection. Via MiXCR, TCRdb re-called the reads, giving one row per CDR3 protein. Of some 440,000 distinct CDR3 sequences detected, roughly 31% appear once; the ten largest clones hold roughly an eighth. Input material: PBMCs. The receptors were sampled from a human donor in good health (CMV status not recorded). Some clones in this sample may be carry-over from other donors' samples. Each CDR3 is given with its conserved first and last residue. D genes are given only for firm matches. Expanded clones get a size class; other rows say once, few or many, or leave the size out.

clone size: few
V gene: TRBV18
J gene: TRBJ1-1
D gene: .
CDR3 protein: CASSPRQMNTEAFF
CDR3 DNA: TGTGCCAGCTCACCAAGGCAGATGAACACTGAAGCTTTCTTT

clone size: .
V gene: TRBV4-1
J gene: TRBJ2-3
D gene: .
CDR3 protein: CASSQDPEDTQYF
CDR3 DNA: TGCGCCAGCAGCCAAGACCCGGAAGATACGCAGTATTTT

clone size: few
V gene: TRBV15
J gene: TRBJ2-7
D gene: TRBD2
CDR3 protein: CATSSPSGGGYEQYF
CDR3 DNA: TGTGCCACCAGCAGCCCTAGCGGGGGCGGCTACGAGCAGTACTTC

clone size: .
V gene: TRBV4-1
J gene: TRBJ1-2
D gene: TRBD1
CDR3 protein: CASNPGQGANYGYTF
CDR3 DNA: TGCGCCAGCAACCCCGGACAGGGGGCTAACTATGGCTACACCTTC

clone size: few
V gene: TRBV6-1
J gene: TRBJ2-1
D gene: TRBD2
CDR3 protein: CASSERFSGGYNEQFF
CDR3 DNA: TGTGCCAGCAGTGAACGTTTTAGCGGGGGGTACAATGAGCAGTTCTTC

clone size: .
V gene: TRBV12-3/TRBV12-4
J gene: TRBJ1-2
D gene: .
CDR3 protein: CASSLDVETVNGYTF
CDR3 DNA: TGTGCCAGCAGTTTAGACGTGGAGACAGTGAATGGCTACACCTTC

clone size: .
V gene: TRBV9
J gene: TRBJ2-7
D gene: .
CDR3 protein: CASSVSWTDSEEQYF
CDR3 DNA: TGTGCCAGCAGCGTAAGTTGGACAGACTCCGAAGAGCAGTACTTC

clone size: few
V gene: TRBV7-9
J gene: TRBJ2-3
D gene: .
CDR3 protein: CASSLFPGAYTDTQYF
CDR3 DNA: TGTGCCAGCAGCTTATTCCCGGGGGCGTACACAGATACGCAGTATTTT

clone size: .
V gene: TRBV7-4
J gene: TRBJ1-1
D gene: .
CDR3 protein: CASSLPGARGEAFF
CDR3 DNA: TGTGCCAGCAGCTTACCCGGCGCACGAGGTGAAGCTTTCTTT

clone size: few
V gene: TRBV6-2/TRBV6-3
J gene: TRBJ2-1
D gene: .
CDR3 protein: CASRTATSSLTYNEQFF
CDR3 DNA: TGTGCCAGCAGGACGGCGACCAGCAGTTTAACTTACAATGAGCAGTTCTTC

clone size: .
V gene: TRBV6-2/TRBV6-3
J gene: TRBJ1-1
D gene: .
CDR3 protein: CASSTGRGAFF
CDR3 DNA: TGTGCCAGCAGTACCGGACGAGGAGCTTTCTTT

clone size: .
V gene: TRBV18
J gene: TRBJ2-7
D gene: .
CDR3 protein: CASSPNGGGSYEQYF
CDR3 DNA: TGTGCCAGCTCACCAAACGGGGGCGGAAGCTACGAGCAGTACTTC

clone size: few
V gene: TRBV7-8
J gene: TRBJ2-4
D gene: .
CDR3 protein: CASSPRQVRDIQYF
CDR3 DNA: TGTGCCAGCAGCCCCCGACAGGTCCGGGACATTCAGTACTTC

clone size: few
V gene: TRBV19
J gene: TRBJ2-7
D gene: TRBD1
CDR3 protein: CASSISRTGQGYEQYF
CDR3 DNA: TGTGCCAGTAGTATATCCCGAACGGGACAGGGCTACGAGCAGTACTTC

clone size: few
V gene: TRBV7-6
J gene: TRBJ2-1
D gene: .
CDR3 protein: CASSSSAGPYNEQFF
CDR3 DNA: TGTGCCAGCAGCTCTTCGGCAGGGCCCTACAATGAGCAGTTCTTC

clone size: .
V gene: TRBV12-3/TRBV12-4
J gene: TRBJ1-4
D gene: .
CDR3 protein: CASSFGTRTEKLFF
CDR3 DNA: TGTGCCAGCAGTTTCGGTACTAGGACCGAAAAACTGTTTTTT

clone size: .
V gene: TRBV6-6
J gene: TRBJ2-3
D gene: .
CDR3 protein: CASRTVQKHTETQYF
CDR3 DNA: TGTGCCAGCAGAACGGTCCAGAAGCACACAGAGACGCAGTATTTT

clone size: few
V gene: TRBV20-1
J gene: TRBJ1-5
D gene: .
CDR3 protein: CSARGRTGYSNQPQHF
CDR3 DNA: TGCAGTGCTAGGGGCAGGACGGGATATAGCAATCAGCCCCAGCATTTT

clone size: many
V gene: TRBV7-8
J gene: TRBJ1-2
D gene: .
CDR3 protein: CASRARGYGYTF
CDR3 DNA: TGTGCCAGCAGGGCGAGGGGCTATGGCTACACCTTC

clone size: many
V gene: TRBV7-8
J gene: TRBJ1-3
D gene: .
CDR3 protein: CASSLQSSGNTIYF
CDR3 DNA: TGTGCCAGCAGCCTGCAGAGCTCTGGAAACACCATATATTTT

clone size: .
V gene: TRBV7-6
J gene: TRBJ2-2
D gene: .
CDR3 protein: CASSLEDFHPTTGELFF
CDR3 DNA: TGTGCCAGCAGCTTAGAGGACTTCCACCCGACCACCGGGGAGCTGTTTTTT

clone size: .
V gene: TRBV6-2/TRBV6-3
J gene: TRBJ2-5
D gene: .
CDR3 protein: CASSRPGAFGETQYF
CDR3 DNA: TGTGCCAGCAGCCGGCCCGGGGCTTTTGGAGAGACCCAGTACTTC

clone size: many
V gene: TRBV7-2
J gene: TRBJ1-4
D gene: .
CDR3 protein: CASSTYYGEEKLFF
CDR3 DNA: TGTGCCAGCAGCACCTATTATGGGGAAGAAAAACTGTTTTTT

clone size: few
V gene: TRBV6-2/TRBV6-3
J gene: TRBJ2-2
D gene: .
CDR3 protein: CASSYPRTLSRPTGELFF
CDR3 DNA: TGTGCCAGCAGTTACCCCCGGACTCTATCTCGGCCCACCGGGGAGCTGTTTTTT

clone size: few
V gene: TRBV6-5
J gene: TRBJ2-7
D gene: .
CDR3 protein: CASSYRAPNHEQYF
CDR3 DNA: TGTGCCAGCAGTTACAGGGCTCCGAACCACGAGCAGTACTTC

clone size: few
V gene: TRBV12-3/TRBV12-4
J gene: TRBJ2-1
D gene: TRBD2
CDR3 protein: CASSFGGDEQFF
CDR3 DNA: TGTGCCAGCAGTTTTGGGGGGGATGAGCAGTTCTTC

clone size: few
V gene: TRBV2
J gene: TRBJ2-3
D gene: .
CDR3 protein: CASSEGALGTDTQYF
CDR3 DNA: TGTGCCAGCAGTGAAGGAGCGTTGGGTACAGATACGCAGTATTTT

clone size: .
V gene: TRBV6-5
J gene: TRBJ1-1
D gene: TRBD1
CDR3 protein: CASSPSRDRGPLGTEAFF
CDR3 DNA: TGTGCCAGCAGTCCGTCCCGGGACAGGGGGCCATTGGGGACTGAAGCTTTCTTT

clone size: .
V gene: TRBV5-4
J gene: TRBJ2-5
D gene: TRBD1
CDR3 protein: CASRIKGAGQETQYF
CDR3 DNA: TGTGCCAGCAGGATAAAGGGGGCGGGCCAAGAGACCCAGTACTTC

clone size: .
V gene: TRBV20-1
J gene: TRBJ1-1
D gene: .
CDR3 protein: CSASRTVSEAFF
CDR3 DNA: TGCAGTGCTAGCCGGACAGTCTCTGAAGCTTTCTTT

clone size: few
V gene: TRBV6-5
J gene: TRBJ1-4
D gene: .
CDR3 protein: CASTERGRNEKLFF
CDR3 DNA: TGTGCCAGCACCGAACGGGGGCGGAATGAAAAACTGTTTTTT

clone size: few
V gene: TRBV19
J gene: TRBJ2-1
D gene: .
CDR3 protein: CASSTGHPSGDNEQFF
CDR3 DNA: TGTGCCAGTAGTACAGGACATCCCTCGGGTGACAATGAGCAGTTCTTC

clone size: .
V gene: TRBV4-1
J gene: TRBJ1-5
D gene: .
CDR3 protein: CASSQIGPGPEGGQPQHF
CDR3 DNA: TGCGCCAGCAGCCAAATAGGTCCGGGCCCCGAAGGCGGTCAGCCCCAGCATTTT

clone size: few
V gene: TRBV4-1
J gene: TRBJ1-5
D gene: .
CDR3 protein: CASSQDMGDGQPQHF
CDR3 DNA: TGCGCCAGCAGCCAAGATATGGGGGATGGTCAGCCCCAGCATTTT

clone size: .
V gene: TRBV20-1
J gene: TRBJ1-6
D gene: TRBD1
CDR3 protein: CSGQDRGRNSYNSPLHF
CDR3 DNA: TGCAGTGGGCAGGACAGGGGAAGGAACTCCTATAATTCACCCCTCCACTTT

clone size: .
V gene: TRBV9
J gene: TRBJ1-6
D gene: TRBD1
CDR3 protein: CASSDAGQGRNSPLHF
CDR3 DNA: TGTGCCAGCAGCGATGCAGGACAGGGCAGGAATTCACCCCTCCACTTT

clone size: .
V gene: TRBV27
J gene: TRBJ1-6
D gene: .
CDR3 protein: CASCGSYNSPLHF
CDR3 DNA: TGTGCCAGCTGCGGCAGTTATAATTCACCCCTCCACTTT